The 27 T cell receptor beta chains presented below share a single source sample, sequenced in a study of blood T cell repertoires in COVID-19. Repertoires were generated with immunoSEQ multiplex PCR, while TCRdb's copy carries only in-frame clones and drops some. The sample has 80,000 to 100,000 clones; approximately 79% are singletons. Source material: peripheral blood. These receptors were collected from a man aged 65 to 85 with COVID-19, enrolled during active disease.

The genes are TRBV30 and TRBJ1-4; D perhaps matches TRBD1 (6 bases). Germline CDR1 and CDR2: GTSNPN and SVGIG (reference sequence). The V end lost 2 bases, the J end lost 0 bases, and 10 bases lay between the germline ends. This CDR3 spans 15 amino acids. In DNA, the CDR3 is TGTGCCTGGAGTCGGAAGGGGGCAACTAATGAAAAACTGTTTTTT. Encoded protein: CAWSRKGATNEKLFF.

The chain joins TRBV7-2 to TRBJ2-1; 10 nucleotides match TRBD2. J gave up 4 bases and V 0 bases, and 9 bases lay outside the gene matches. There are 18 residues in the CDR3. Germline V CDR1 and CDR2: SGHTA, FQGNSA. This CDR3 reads CASSLAFQASGSYNEQFF. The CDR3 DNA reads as TGTGCCAGCAGCTTAGCTTTTCAAGCTAGCGGGAGTTACAATGAGCAGTTCTTC.

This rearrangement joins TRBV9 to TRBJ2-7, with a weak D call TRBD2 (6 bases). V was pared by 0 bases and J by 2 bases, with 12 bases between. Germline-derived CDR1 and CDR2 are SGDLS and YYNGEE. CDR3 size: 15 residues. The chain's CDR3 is CASSVEAGLTYEQYF. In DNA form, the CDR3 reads TGTGCCAGCAGCGTAGAGGCGGGACTTACCTACGAGCAGTACTTC. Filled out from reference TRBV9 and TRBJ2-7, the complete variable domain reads DSGVTQTPKHLITATGQRVTLRCSPRSGDLSVYWYQQSLDQGLQFLIQYYNGEERAKGNILERFSAQQFPDLHSELNLSSLELGDSALYFCASSVEAGLTYEQYFGPGTRLTVT.

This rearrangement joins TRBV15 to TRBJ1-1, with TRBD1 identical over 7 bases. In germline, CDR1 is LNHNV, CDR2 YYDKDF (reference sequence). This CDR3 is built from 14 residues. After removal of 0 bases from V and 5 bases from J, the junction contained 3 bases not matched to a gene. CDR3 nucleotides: TGTGCCACCAGCAGAGATTCGACAGGGACTGAAGCTTTCTTT. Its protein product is CATSRDSTGTEAFF.

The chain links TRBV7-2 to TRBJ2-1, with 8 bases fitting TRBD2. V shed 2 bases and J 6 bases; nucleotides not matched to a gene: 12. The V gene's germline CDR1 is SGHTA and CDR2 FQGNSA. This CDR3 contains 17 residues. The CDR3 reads CASSLWPGAGEGNEQFF. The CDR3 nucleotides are TGTGCCAGCAGCTTATGGCCCGGAGCGGGAGAGGGCAATGAGCAGTTCTTC.

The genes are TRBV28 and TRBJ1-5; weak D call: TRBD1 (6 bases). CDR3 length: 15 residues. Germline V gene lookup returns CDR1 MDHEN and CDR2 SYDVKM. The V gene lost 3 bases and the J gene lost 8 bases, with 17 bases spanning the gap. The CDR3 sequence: CASSFGGSAREPQHF. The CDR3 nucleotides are TGTGCCAGCAGTTTTGGGGGCTCTGCCCGGGAGCCCCAGCATTTT.

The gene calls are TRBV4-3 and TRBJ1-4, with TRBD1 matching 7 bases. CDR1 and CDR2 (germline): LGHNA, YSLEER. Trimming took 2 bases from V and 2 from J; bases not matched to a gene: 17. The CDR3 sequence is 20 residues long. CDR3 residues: CASSQRTTVTPQGTNEKLFF. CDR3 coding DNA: TGCGCCAGCAGCCAACGTACGACAGTTACTCCACAGGGGACTAATGAAAAACTGTTTTTT.

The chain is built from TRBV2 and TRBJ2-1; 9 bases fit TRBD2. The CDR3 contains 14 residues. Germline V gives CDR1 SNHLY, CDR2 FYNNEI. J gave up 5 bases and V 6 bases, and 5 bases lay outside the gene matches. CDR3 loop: CASSLTSGNNEQFF. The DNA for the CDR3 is TGTGCCAGCAGCCTGACTAGCGGTAACAATGAGCAGTTCTTC.

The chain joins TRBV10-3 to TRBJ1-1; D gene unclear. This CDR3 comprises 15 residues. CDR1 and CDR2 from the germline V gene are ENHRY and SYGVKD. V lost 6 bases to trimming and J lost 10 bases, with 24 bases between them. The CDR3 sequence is CAISEVLAQPGGAFF. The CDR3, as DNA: TGTGCCATCAGCGAGGTACTGGCCCAACCGGGAGGAGCTTTCTTT.

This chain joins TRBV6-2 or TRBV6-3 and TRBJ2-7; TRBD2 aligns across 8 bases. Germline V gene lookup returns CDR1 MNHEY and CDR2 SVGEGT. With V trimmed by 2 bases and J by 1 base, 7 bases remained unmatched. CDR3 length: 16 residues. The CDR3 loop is CASSYGGQRGSYEQYF. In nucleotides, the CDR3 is TGTGCCAGCAGTTACGGAGGGCAGCGGGGGTCCTACGAGCAGTACTTC.

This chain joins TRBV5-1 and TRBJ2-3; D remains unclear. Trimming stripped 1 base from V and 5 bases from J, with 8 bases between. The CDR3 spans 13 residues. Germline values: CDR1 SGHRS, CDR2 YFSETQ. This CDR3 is CASSLLLGDTQYF. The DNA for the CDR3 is TGCGCCAGCAGCTTGTTACTTGGAGATACGCAGTATTTT.

The CDR3 DNA is TGCAGTGCTAGTCTAGCGGGAGTCCGCACCGGGGAGCTGTTTTTT. Translating gives CSASLAGVRTGELFF. The chain combines TRBV20-1 with TRBJ2-2, with TRBD2 matching over 10 bases. Germline values: CDR1 DFQATT, CDR2 SNEGSKA (reference sequence). J gave up 4 bases and V 3 bases, and 5 bases lay outside the gene matches. There are 15 residues in the CDR3.

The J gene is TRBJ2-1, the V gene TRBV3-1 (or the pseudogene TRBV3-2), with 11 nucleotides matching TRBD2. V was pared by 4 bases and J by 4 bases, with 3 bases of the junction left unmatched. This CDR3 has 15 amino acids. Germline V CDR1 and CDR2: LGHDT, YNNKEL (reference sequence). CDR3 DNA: TGTGCCAGCAGCCCGACTAGCGGGATATACAATGAGCAGTTCTTC. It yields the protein CASSPTSGIYNEQFF.

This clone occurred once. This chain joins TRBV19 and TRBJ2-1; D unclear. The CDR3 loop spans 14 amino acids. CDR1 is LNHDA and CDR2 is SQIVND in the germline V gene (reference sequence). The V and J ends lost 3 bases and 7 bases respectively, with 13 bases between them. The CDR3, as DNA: TGTGCCAGTAGTATTGGTAGTCCCCCAAATGAGCAGTTCTTC. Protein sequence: CASSIGSPPNEQFF. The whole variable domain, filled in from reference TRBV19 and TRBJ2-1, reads DGGITQSPKYLFRKEGQNVTLSCEQNLNHDAMYWYRQDPGQGLRLIYYSQIVNDFQKGDIAEGYSVSREKKESFPLTVTSAQKNPTAFYLCASSIGSPPNEQFFGPGTRLTVL.

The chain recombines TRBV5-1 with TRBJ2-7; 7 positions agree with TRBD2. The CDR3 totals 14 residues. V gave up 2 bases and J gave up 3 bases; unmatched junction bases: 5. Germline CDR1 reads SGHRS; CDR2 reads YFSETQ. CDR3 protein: CASSFSGPHYEQYF. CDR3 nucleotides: TGCGCCAGCAGCTTTAGCGGGCCCCACTACGAGCAGTACTTC.

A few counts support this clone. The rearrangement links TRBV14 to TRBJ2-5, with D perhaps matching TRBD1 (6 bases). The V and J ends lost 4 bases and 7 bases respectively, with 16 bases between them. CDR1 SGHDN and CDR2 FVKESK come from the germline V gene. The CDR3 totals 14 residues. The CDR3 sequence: CASSLGTFGVTQYF. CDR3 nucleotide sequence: TGTGCCAGCAGCCTCGGGACATTCGGGGTGACCCAGTACTTC.

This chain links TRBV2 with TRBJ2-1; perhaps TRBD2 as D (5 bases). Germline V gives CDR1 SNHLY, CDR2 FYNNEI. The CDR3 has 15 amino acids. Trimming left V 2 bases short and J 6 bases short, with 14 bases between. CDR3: CASSENAGTLNEQFF. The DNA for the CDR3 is TGTGCCAGCAGTGAAAACGCGGGCACCCTCAATGAGCAGTTCTTC.

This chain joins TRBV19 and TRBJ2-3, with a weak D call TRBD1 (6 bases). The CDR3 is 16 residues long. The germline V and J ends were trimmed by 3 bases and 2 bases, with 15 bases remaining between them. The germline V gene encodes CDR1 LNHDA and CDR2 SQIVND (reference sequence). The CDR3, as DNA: TGTGCCAGTAGTATTTTTGCGACAGGAGACACAGATACGCAGTATTTT. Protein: CASSIFATGDTDTQYF.

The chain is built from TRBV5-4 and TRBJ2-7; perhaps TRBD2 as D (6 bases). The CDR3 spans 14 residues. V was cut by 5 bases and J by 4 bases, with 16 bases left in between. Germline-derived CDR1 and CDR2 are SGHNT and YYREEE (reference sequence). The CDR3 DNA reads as TGTGCCAGCAGTACGACGGGAGATGTGTACGAGCAGTACTTC. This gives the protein CASSTTGDVYEQYF.

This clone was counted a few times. CDR3 region: CASSFVGQGVRLDGYTF. Written as DNA, the CDR3 is TGTGCCAGCAGTTTTGTAGGACAGGGAGTTCGTTTGGATGGCTACACCTTC. The J gene is TRBJ1-2, the V gene TRBV28, with 8 bases lining up with TRBD1. With 3 bases clipped from V and 6 bases from J, the junction kept 15 bases outside the gene matches. Germline lookup yields CDR1 MDHEN and CDR2 SYDVKM. The CDR3 covers 17 residues.

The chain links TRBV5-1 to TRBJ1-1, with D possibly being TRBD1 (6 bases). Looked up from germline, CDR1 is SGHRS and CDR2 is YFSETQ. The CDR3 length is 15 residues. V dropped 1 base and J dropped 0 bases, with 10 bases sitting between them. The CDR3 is CASSLRGTLNTEAFF. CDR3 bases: TGCGCCAGCAGCTTGAGAGGGACACTGAACACTGAAGCTTTCTTT.

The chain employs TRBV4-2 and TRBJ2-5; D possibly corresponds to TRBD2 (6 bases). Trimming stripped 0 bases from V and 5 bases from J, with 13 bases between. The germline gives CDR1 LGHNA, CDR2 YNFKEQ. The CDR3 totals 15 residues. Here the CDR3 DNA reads TGTGCCAGCAGCCAAGATAGGGAGGCCCCGGAGACCCAGTACTTC. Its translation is CASSQDREAPETQYF.

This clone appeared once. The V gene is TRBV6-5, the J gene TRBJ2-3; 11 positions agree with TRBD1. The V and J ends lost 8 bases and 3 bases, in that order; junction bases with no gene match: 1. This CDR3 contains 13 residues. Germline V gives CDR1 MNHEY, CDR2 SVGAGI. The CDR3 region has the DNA TGTGCCAGCGGGACAGGGGGGACAGATACGCAGTATTTT. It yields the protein CASGTGGTDTQYF.

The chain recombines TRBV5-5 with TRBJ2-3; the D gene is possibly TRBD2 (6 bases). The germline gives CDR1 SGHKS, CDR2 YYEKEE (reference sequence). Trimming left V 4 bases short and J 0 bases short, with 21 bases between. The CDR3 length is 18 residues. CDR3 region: CASSGMALAGSSTDTQYF. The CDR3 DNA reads TGTGCCAGCAGCGGAATGGCGCTGGCGGGATCTAGCACAGATACGCAGTATTTT. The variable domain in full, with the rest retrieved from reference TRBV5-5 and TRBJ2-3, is DAGVTQSPTHLIKTRGQQVTLRCSPISGHKSVSWYQQVLGQGPQFIFQYYEKEERGRGNFPDRFSARQFPNYSSELNVNALLLGDSALYLCASSGMALAGSSTDTQYFGPGTRLTVL.

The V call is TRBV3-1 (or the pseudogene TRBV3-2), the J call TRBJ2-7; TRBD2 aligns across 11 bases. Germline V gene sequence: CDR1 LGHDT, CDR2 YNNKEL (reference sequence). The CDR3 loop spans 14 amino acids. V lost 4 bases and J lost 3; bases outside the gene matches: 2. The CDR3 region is CASSPGLADYEQYF. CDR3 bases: TGTGCCAGCAGCCCGGGACTAGCGGACTACGAGCAGTACTTC.

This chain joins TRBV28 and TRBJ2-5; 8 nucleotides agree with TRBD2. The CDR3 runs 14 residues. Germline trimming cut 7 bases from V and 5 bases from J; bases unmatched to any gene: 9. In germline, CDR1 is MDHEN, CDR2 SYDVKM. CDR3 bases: TGTGCCAGCACCCGGACGGGAGGGGGGGAGACCCAGTACTTC. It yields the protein CASTRTGGGETQYF.

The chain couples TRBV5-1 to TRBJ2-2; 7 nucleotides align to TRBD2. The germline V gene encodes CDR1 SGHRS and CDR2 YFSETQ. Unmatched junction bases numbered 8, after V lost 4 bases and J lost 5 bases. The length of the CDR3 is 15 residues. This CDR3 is CASSTSEVLTGELFF. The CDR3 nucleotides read TGCGCCAGCAGCACTAGCGAAGTCCTTACCGGGGAGCTGTTTTTT.